This TCR beta chain appears in the sequencing data of a study of T cell responses to AZD1222 COVID-19 vaccine (dated by TCRdb to the early 2020s). About the study as a whole: TCR sequencing was performed for 233 trial participants, of whom 207 were given two doses of AZD1222 and approximately 26 were given two doses of MenACWY control vaccine. Trial participants were enrolled by age into 18-55, 56-69 and 70-plus year subgroups, with 148, 28 and 57 TCR-sequenced participants respectively.

The investigation overall reported the following: The whole spike protein was spanned by vaccine-associated CD4 TCRs, and dominant responses were seen in regions 160-218 and 743-854. Reportedly, close to half of the unique spike-specific TCRs recognized epitopes lying outside the regions that are mutated in the B.1.351 and B.1.1.7 variants. The 56-69-year group was small, and its depth increase did not reach significance, likely because of low power. After two AZD1222 doses, both the breadth and the depth of spike-specific TCRs were significantly higher than at day 0 and than in MenACWY recipients. No day 14 peak-response samples were available, so repertoires were characterized only after the peak T cell response. Most participants were white British and females outnumbered males, and the authors suggested that clonal diversity may have been underestimated. Only five to seven AZD1222 recipients were SARS-CoV-2 seropositive at baseline, limiting conclusions about previously exposed vaccinees.

The sample's time point label is to be understood as: about 28 days (+/-7) after the second vaccine dose. AZD1222 recipients with second doses at about 4 weeks or about 12 weeks were pooled, because spike-specific TCR depth and breadth did not differ between schedules. Vaccinee samples came from UK trials COV001 and COV002, including a single-blind randomized controlled phase 2/3 trial of AZD1222 (ChAdOx1 nCoV-19) in healthy adults. For TCRbeta chain sequencing, PBMC samples were collected from trial participants at day 0 and at day 28 after the second dose. The CDR3 regions of human TCRbeta chains were subjected to immunosequencing. In the paper's pipeline: TCRs in the repertoires were compared against a reference library of SARS-CoV-2-specific TCRs that had been generated with the MIRA antigen-specificity platform. Breadth was defined as the fraction of unique TCRs that were SARS-CoV-2-associated. Depth was defined as the fraction of total T cells that were SARS-CoV-2-associated. Each spike-specific TCR was assigned to its reactive spike region and to a CD4 or CD8 class using the MIRA data. Log10-transformed breadth and depth values were compared by one-way ANOVA with Sidak's multiple comparisons tests. Entries here come from immuneACCESS through TCRdb and include only in-frame sequences with V and J called. Some clones fail to appear in such tables; in the studies checked, an unresolved V gene covers under half of the shortfall, and the cause of the remainder is unknown. Clone size and the V and J calls come from that table; the DNA yielded D and trimming. The sample table records approximately 80,000 clones; approximately 83% of these occur just once. 8.5% to 12% of the sample lies in the top ten.

This clone was recorded a few times. Its antigen is currently not known. No base quality values were provided; no much bigger clone lies one nucleotide off. The starting material was peripheral blood, obtained 28 days after the second AZD1222 dose. This TCR was sampled from an adult who received the AZD1222 COVID-19 vaccine.

The CDR3 here reads CASSLSGTRGEKLFF. The DNA sequence is given as TGTGCCAGCAGCTTATCCGGGACGAGAGGCGAAAAACTGTTTTTT. The chain links TRBV5-8 with TRBJ1-4, and perhaps TRBD1 as D gene, on 5 matching bases. From cysteine to phenylalanine, the CDR3 is 15 amino acids long. The only DNA kept is the CDR3, 45 bases in frame from the first base. V and J lose 2 bases and 8 bases, and a span of 16 bases separates them. From the germline V gene, CDR1 is SGHTS and CDR2 is YDEGEE.